The T cell receptor beta chain under discussion was sequenced for a study of blood T cell repertoires in COVID-19. Across the study: T cells, B-cell-depleted T cells, or PBMCs provided the cDNA or gDNA that served as material.

Trimming removed 4 bases from V and 2 bases from J, with 14 bases in between. This CDR3 spans 15 amino acids. Germline CDR1 and CDR2: SGHNT and YYREEE (reference sequence). In the authors' workflow: It was from reference gene primer amplification that nucleated cell counts were estimated. The data were produced by immunoSEQ multiplex PCR, yet TCRdb's version contains in-frame clones alone and is incomplete. Clone size and the V and J calls come from that table; the DNA yielded D and trimming. The sample has roughly 14,000 clones, approximately 86% seen once. This chain uses TRBV5-4 with TRBJ2-3, with unresolved D. What was sequenced was peripheral blood. This TCR was sampled from a human donor in a cohort sampled during active COVID-19. CDR3 nucleotide sequence: TGTGCCAGCAGCCCAGACGGAGCGTACACAGATACGCAGTATTTT. Protein: CASSPDGAYTDTQYF.